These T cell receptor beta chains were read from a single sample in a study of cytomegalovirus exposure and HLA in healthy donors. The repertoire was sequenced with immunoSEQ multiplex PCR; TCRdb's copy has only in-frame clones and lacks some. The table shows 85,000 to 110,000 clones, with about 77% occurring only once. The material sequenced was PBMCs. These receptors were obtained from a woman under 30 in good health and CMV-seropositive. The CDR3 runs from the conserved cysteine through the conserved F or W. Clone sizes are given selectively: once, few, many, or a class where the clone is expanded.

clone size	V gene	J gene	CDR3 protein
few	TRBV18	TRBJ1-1	CASSPSSEAFF
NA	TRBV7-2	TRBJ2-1	CASSLGTGTLVKQFF
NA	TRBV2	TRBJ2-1	CASRAGQGGYNEQFF
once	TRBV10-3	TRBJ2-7	CAISESELALQGTYEQYF
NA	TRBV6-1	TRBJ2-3	CASTGLAGVDTQYF
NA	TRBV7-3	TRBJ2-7	CASSLTPGYEQYF
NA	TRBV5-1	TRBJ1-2	CASSLGGAGYTF
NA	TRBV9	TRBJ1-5	CASSEGGWGGTHQPQHF
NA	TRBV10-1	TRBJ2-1	CASSEVGGQGHNEQFF
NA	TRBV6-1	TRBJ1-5	CASRQLNSNQPQHF
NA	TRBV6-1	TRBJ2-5	CASSVQGWETQYF
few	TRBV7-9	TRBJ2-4	CSSSFTENIQYF
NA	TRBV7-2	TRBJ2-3	CASSLPGTGGTDTQYF
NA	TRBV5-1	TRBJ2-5	CASSLRPSAVPKETQYF
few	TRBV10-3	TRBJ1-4	CAISDPRQGTGEKLFF
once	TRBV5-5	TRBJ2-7	CASSFTTGPTYEQYF
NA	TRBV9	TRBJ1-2	CASSATGGYGYTF
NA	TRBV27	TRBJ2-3	CASSFLTSGGGDTQYF
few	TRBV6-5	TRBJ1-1	CASSYSRDTEAFF
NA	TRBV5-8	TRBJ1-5	CASSLTGPQHF
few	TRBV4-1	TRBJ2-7	CASSQVTGGPFYEQYF
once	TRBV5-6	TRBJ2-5	CASSLTSGSLQETQYF
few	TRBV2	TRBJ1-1	CASSKTRIVNTEAFF
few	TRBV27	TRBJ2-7	CASSPLLGASYEQYF
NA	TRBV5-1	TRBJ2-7	CASSLVTSGPYEQYF
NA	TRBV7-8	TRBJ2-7	CASSSPIAGGTYEQYF
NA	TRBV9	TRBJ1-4	CASSAGGKLFF
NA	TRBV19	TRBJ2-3	CASQTSGGTDTQYF
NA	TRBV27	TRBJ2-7	CASRFLADRASNEQYF
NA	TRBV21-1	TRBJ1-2	CASSVPGQGAYEANYGYTF
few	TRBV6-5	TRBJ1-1	CASSVSVVNTEAFF
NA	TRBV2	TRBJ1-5	CASRGTGPNQPQHF
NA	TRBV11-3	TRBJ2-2	CASSLSAGELFF
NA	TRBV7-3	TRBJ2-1	CASSLSSARYNEQFF
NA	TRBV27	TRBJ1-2	CASSYLTGGESPYGYTF
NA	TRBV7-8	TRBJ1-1	CASRGGGGLMNTEAFF
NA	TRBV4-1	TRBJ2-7	CASSQAPSGITYEQYF
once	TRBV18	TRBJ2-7	CASSQAATGGGEQYF
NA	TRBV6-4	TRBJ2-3	CAGKVLNRLYYTDTQYF